One sample yielded the 26 T cell receptor beta chains listed below, sequenced in a study of blood T cell repertoires in COVID-19. Sequencing used immunoSEQ multiplex PCR; TCRdb keeps in-frame clones, though not all of them. The sample records some 170,000 clones, around 90% being singletons. The source material was peripheral blood. These receptors were taken from a man aged 55-75 years with active or convalescent COVID-19.

A single count supports this clone. V is TRBV5-1 and J is TRBJ2-5; D unresolved. Germline V gene sequence: CDR1 SGHRS, CDR2 YFSETQ. Trimming removed 0 bases at V and 4 bases at J, with 16 bases between. This CDR3 has 16 amino acids. DNA of the CDR3: TGCGCCAGCAGCTTGGGGGCCGTCGCACCAGGAGAGACCCAGTACTTC. Protein sequence: CASSLGAVAPGETQYF.

J is TRBJ1-2 and V is TRBV5-8, with 7 positions matching TRBD1. The length of the CDR3 is 15 residues. CDR1 SGHTS and CDR2 YDEGEE come from the germline V gene. V trimming: 0 bases; J trimming: 0 bases; junction bases outside the gene matches: 2. This chain's CDR3 is CASSLGGTANYGYTF. The CDR3 DNA sequence: TGTGCCAGCAGCTTGGGAGGGACAGCTAACTATGGCTACACCTTC.

The CDR3 sequence is CASSGDKDYGYTF. The CDR3 DNA is TGCGCCAGCAGTGGCGACAAGGACTATGGCTACACCTTC. This rearrangement joins TRBV10-2 to TRBJ1-2; D unresolved. The CDR3 runs 13 residues. V was clipped by 4 bases and J by 3 bases, with 9 bases between them. Looked up from germline, CDR1 is WSHSY and CDR2 is SAAADI.

This rearrangement joins TRBV5-4 to TRBJ2-5, with 9 nucleotides matching TRBD1. Germline CDR1 SGHNT, CDR2 YYREEE (reference sequence). Unmatched junction bases numbered 9, after V lost 4 bases and J lost 8 bases. This CDR3 contains 14 residues. CDR3 DNA sequence: TGTGCCAGCAGCAGACAGGGGGATAGGAGCACCCAGTACTTC. Translation: CASSRQGDRSTQYF.

This chain connects TRBV5-1 to TRBJ2-1, with D possibly matching TRBD1 (5 bases). The CDR3 covers 15 residues. Germline CDR1 and CDR2: SGHRS and YFSETQ. V gave up 1 base and J gave up 1 base, with 9 bases separating them. For the CDR3, the DNA is TGCGCCAGCAGCTTGAGACCAGGGTCCTACAATGAGCAGTTCTTC. Encoded protein: CASSLRPGSYNEQFF.

The V and J genes are TRBV5-8 and TRBJ1-2; D is possibly TRBD1 (5 bases). The germline V gene has CDR1 SGHTS and CDR2 YDEGEE. The CDR3 spans 14 residues. V shed 0 bases and J shed 1 base, with 7 bases lying between them. CDR3 region: CASSLGQRNYGYTF. CDR3 DNA: TGTGCCAGCAGCTTGGGACAGCGTAACTATGGCTACACCTTC.

This clone was counted once. V gene TRBV5-1 combines with J gene TRBJ2-3, with 8 bases matching TRBD2. Germline V gene data show CDR1 as SGHRS and CDR2 as YFSETQ. The trim removed 6 bases at V and 0 bases at J, leaving 12 bases unmatched. CDR3 length: 17 amino acids. Here the CDR3 DNA reads TGCGCCAGCACCCATCGTGGACTAGCCCAGAGCACAGATACGCAGTATTTT. It specifies CASTHRGLAQSTDTQYF. Using reference TRBV5-1 and TRBJ2-3 for the parts outside the CDR3, the full variable domain is KAGVTQTPRYLIKTRGQQVTLSCSPISGHRSVSWYQQTPGQGLQFLFEYFSETQRNKGNFPGRFSGRQFSNSRSEMNVSTLELGDSALYLCASTHRGLAQSTDTQYFGPGTRLTVL.

The chain joins TRBV29-1 to TRBJ2-7; TRBD2 matches 8 bases. Looked up from germline, CDR1 is SQVTM and CDR2 is ANQGSEA. The ends lost 4 bases at V and 5 bases at J; junction bases unmatched: 4. The CDR3 has 12 residues. CDR3 in DNA: TGCAGCGTTGCGGGGGGGGCGGACGAGCAGTACTTC. Translating gives CSVAGGADEQYF.

The V call is TRBV11-2, the J call TRBJ2-3, with 12 bases lining up with TRBD2. CDR3 length: 17 residues. Germline V CDR1 and CDR2: SGHAT, FQNNGV. After removal of 2 bases from V and 5 bases from J, the junction contained 8 bases not matched to a gene. CDR3 amino acids: CASSLRASGGAGDTQYF. The CDR3 DNA follows: TGTGCCAGCAGCTTAAGGGCTAGCGGGGGGGCAGGAGATACGCAGTATTTT.

The V call is TRBV19, the J call TRBJ2-6; TRBD1 matches at 8 bases. Germline assignment: CDR1 LNHDA and CDR2 SQIVND (reference sequence). The trim removed 3 bases at V and 3 bases at J, leaving 13 bases unmatched. The CDR3 contains 19 residues. The DNA of the CDR3 is TGTGCCAGTAGTATTGGGATCAGGGGGCCCTCGGGTGGGGCCAACGTCCTGACTTTC. Protein product: CASSIGIRGPSGGANVLTF.

The chain has TRBV6-1 and TRBJ1-5, with D unclear. V lost 3 bases and J 4 bases, leaving 7 bases between the germline ends. Germline V lookup: CDR1 MNHNS, CDR2 SASEGT. The CDR3 loop spans 13 amino acids. The CDR3 nucleotides read TGTGCCAGCAGTGAGTCTCCGAATCAGCCCCAGCATTTT. It specifies CASSESPNQPQHF.

This chain uses TRBV5-1 with TRBJ2-5; TRBD1 aligns across 8 bases. V gave up 4 bases and J gave up 5 bases; unmatched junction bases: 7. Germline loops: CDR1 SGHRS, CDR2 YFSETQ. The CDR3 extends over 14 amino acids. CDR3 DNA: TGCGCCAGCAGCAAAAATGGACAGGGCGAGACCCAGTACTTC. It encodes CASSKNGQGETQYF.

V gene TRBV24-1 combines with J gene TRBJ2-2, with a weak D call TRBD1 (5 bases). V lost 2 bases to trimming and J lost 3 bases, with 9 bases between them. The CDR3 covers 15 residues. CDR1 and CDR2 (germline): KGHDR, SFDVKD. The CDR3 region has the DNA TGTGCCACCAGTGATTCAGGGTTGGACACCGGGGAGCTGTTTTTT. Translating gives CATSDSGLDTGELFF.

The genes are TRBV9 and TRBJ1-1; D is undetermined. V lost 4 bases, J lost 3 bases, and 13 bases lay in between. CDR3 length equals 14 residues. Germline values: CDR1 SGDLS, CDR2 YYNGEE. CDR3 nucleotide sequence: TGTGCCAGCAGCATATCCGGGGAGGACACTGAAGCTTTCTTT. Protein sequence: CASSISGEDTEAFF.

The CDR3 coding sequence is TGTGCCAGCAGGGGAGCCCGCGCGTATCAAGAGACCCAGTACTTC. Its protein product is CASRGARAYQETQYF. J is TRBJ2-5 and V is TRBV7-9, with a possible D match to TRBD2 (5 bases). Germline values: CDR1 SEHNR, CDR2 FQNEAQ (reference sequence). V lost 6 bases, J lost 2 bases, and 16 bases lay in between. CDR3 length equals 15 residues.

The V gene is TRBV10-2, the J gene TRBJ2-5; no definite D call. Trimming shortened V by 0 bases and J by 2 bases, and 10 bases separated the two germline ends. The CDR3 spans 15 residues. The germline V gene has CDR1 WSHSY and CDR2 SAAADI. Written as DNA, the CDR3 is TGCGCCAGCAGTGAGTCGAAGGCTAGGCAAGAGACCCAGTACTTC. Translation gives CASSESKARQETQYF.

This chain links TRBV15 with TRBJ2-5, with no clear D. There are 11 residues in the CDR3. With 9 bases removed from V and 3 bases from J, the gap between germline ends came to 8 bases. Germline V CDR1 and CDR2: LNHNV, YYDKDF (reference sequence). CDR3 sequence (DNA): TGTGCCACTGGCCGGGAAGAGACCCAGTACTTC. This sequence encodes CATGREETQYF.

This chain joins TRBV7-9 and TRBJ1-5, with 9 bases identical to TRBD1. Germline-derived CDR1 and CDR2 are SEHNR and FQNEAQ (reference sequence). The CDR3 contains 15 residues. The V segment lost 5 bases and the J segment 1 base; nucleotides outside the gene matches: 3. The CDR3 DNA follows: TGTGCCAGCAGCCCTACAGGGGGCAGCAATCAGCCCCAGCATTTT. Translation gives CASSPTGGSNQPQHF.

The chain joins TRBV3-1 (or the pseudogene TRBV3-2) to TRBJ1-2, with 11 bases matching TRBD1. The germline V gene has CDR1 LGHDT and CDR2 YNNKEL (reference sequence). V gave up 2 bases and J gave up 4 bases; unmatched junction bases: 15. This CDR3 is 19 amino acids long. The CDR3 is CASSQFYPGTGGSGYGYTF. The CDR3 DNA is TGTGCCAGCAGCCAATTTTATCCCGGGACAGGGGGTAGTGGCTATGGCTACACCTTC.

The V call is TRBV12-1, the J call TRBJ1-6; the table names TRBD1, a call not compared with the DNA. TRBV12-1 is noted as a pseudogene. The length of the CDR3 is 17 residues. The CDR3 nucleotides are TGTGCCAGCAGCTTTGCGCCCCAGGGATGTTATAATTCACCCCTCCACTTT. Translation: CASSFAPQGCYNSPLHF.

The chain joins TRBV5-1 to TRBJ1-1; D might be TRBD1 (6 bases). Trimming pared 4 bases from V and 1 base from J, leaving 11 bases between. The CDR3 length is 14 residues. Germline CDR1 and CDR2: SGHRS and YFSETQ. The CDR3 region has the DNA TGCGCCAGCAGCGATGGGACACCGAACACTGAAGCTTTCTTT. It encodes CASSDGTPNTEAFF.

V is TRBV15 and J is TRBJ1-2; D uncertain. The length of the CDR3 is 13 residues. CDR1 and CDR2 from the germline V gene are LNHNV and YYDKDF (reference sequence). The V gene lost 0 bases and the J gene lost 6 bases, with 8 bases spanning the gap. CDR3 sequence (DNA): TGTGCCACCAGCAGAGATCGAGAGGATGGCTACACCTTC. Encoded protein: CATSRDREDGYTF.

The chain is built from TRBV5-6 and TRBJ1-2, with 7 nucleotides matching TRBD1. Germline V gene sequence: CDR1 SGHDT, CDR2 YYEEEE. Losses at the gene ends were 6 bases for V and 7 bases for J; bases not matched to a gene: 6. The CDR3 is 12 amino acids. CDR3 coding DNA: TGTGCCAGCACCCTACAGGGGTTTGGCTACACCTTC. This encodes CASTLQGFGYTF.

V usage is TRBV7-9 and J usage is TRBJ2-4, with D possibly TRBD2 on 6 matching bases. Per the germline V gene, CDR1 is SEHNR and CDR2 is FQNEAQ (reference sequence). V lost 5 bases to trimming and J lost 5 bases, with 19 bases between them. The CDR3 has 16 residues. The CDR3 bases are TGTGCCAGCAGCCCCCGGGCACGGGGGACGGAAAACATTCAGTACTTC. It translates to CASSPRARGTENIQYF.

CDR3 in amino acids: CASQDRVHGYTF. Written as DNA, the CDR3 is TGTGCCAGCCAAGACAGGGTACATGGCTACACCTTC. The chain joins TRBV3-1 (or the pseudogene TRBV3-2) to TRBJ1-2; 7 bases agree with TRBD1. The CDR3 runs 12 residues. Germline V lookup: CDR1 LGHDT, CDR2 YNNKEL (reference sequence). Trimming took 8 bases from V and 6 from J; bases not matched to a gene: 6.

The chain carries TRBV21-1 and TRBJ2-7; the tabulated D call, TRBD2, remains unverified against the DNA. TRBV21-1 is noted as a pseudogene. The CDR3 length is 14 residues. The DNA for the CDR3 is TGTGCCGCGGGAGCCCGCCCTTTAACCTACGAGCAGTACTTC. It yields the protein CAAGARPLTYEQYF.